A selection of T cell receptor beta chains follows, all from one sample in a study of shared clonotypes between healthy human individuals. Only in-frame clones appear in the TCRdb table, and some are missing; sequencing was by immunoSEQ multiplex PCR. This table has 2 million to 2.5 million clones, about nine tenths appearing once. The sample was naive CD4+ T cells from PBMCs. Every receptor here comes from a man between 18 and 35 years old in good health. Some clones in this sample may be carry-over from other donors' samples. Each CDR3 is given with its conserved first and last residue. D genes are given only for firm matches. For some rows the clone size is stated as once, few or many, or as a class when expanded; others skip it.

>TRBV28|.|TRBJ2-7|.
CASRSEPYEQYF
TGTGCCAGCAGGTCGGAACCCTACGAGCAGTACTTC
>TRBV15|.|TRBJ2-5|.
CATSRDLAEETQYF
TGTGCCACCAGCAGAGATCTGGCAGAAGAGACCCAGTACTTC
>TRBV7-2|.|TRBJ2-7|.
CASSDLPGHSSYEQYF
TGTGCCAGCAGCGACTTACCGGGACATAGCTCCTACGAGCAGTACTTC
>TRBV6-1|.|TRBJ2-3|.
CASSEQPPRVTDTQYF
TGTGCCAGCAGCGAACAACCGCCGAGGGTGACAGATACGCAGTATTTT
>TRBV6-4|.|TRBJ1-1|.
CATSAGWNTEAFF
TGTGCCACCTCGGCGGGGTGGAACACTGAAGCTTTCTTT
>TRBV28|.|TRBJ1-2|TRBD1
CASSLGQGSYGYTF
TGTGCCAGCAGTTTGGGACAGGGGAGCTATGGCTACACCTTC
>TRBV7-9|.|TRBJ2-7|TRBD1
CASSLAGTGAYEQYF
TGTGCCAGCAGCTTGGCGGGGACAGGTGCCTACGAGCAGTACTTC
>TRBV30|.|TRBJ2-1|TRBD2
CARGSSGSSEQFF
TGTGCGCGAGGGTCTAGCGGGAGTAGTGAGCAGTTCTTC
>TRBV14|.|TRBJ2-5|.
CASARAPRRETQYF
TGTGCCAGCGCAAGGGCCCCGAGGCGAGAGACCCAGTACTTC
>TRBV5-1|.|TRBJ2-7|.
CASSLGGIPVEQYF
TGCGCCAGCAGCTTGGGCGGGATACCGGTCGAGCAGTACTTC
>TRBV27|.|TRBJ1-5|.
CASWSRALNQPQHF
TGTGCCAGCTGGTCCCGGGCTCTTAATCAGCCCCAGCATTTT
>TRBV7-3|once|TRBJ2-7|.
CASSLGRGSSYEQYF
TGTGCCAGCAGCTTGGGACGGGGGAGCTCCTACGAGCAGTACTTC
>TRBV6-1|.|TRBJ2-6|.
CASSEPQGSGANVLTF
TGTGCCAGCAGTGAGCCCCAGGGCTCTGGGGCCAACGTCCTGACTTTC
>TRBV11-2|.|TRBJ1-1|.
CASRRIDMNTEAFF
TGTGCCAGCAGGCGGATCGATATGAACACTGAAGCTTTCTTT
>TRBV20-1|.|TRBJ2-1|.
CSARGNGQFF
TGCAGTGCCCGGGGCAACGGGCAGTTCTTC
>TRBV19|.|TRBJ1-2|TRBD1
CASRPPRQGDTYGYTF
TGTGCCAGTAGACCTCCCCGACAGGGAGATACCTATGGCTACACCTTC
>TRBV4-2|.|TRBJ2-1|.
CASSRGGWGEQFF
TGTGCCAGCAGCCGAGGGGGATGGGGTGAGCAGTTCTTC
>TRBV9|.|TRBJ1-3|.
CASSDRTWGNTIYF
TGTGCCAGCAGCGACCGGACCTGGGGAAACACCATATATTTT
>TRBV28|.|TRBJ1-1|.
CASSHSDRRNTEAFF
TGTGCCAGCAGTCACAGCGACAGGAGGAACACTGAAGCTTTCTTT
>TRBV7-2|.|TRBJ1-2|.
CASSAGAYGYTF
TGTGCCAGCAGCGCAGGGGCCTATGGCTACACCTTC
>TRBV1|.|TRBJ2-7|.
CTSSSGGPDYEQYF
TGCACCAGCAGCAGTGGCGGGCCGGACTACGAGCAGTACTTC
>TRBV6-5|.|TRBJ2-3|TRBD1
CASRRTGEDTQYF
TGTGCCAGCAGGCGAACAGGGGAGGATACGCAGTATTTT
>TRBV5-4|.|TRBJ2-2|.
CASSFSRKNTGELFF
TGTGCCAGCAGCTTTTCCCGGAAGAACACCGGGGAGCTGTTTTTT
>TRBV25-1|.|TRBJ2-3|TRBD2
CASTAAGGTDTQYF
TGTGCCAGCACCGCAGCGGGAGGAACAGATACGCAGTATTTT
>TRBV28|.|TRBJ2-3|.
CASSQWAIFGALDTQYF
TGTGCCAGCAGCCAATGGGCCATCTTTGGCGCCCTGGATACGCAGTATTTT
>TRBV9|.|TRBJ2-6|.
CASSPDSGVGNVLTF
TGTGCCAGCAGCCCCGACTCCGGGGTAGGCAACGTCCTGACTTTC
>TRBV5-1|.|TRBJ2-3|.
CASSLAETISLDTQYF
TGCGCCAGCAGCTTGGCGGAGACTATTTCTTTAGATACGCAGTATTTT
>TRBV5-1|once|TRBJ2-1|.
CASSLTDYNEQFF
TGCGCCAGCAGCTTGACAGACTACAATGAGCAGTTCTTC
>TRBV18|.|TRBJ2-1|TRBD1
CASSPQIPGQGVYNEQFF
TGTGCCAGCTCACCGCAAATACCGGGACAGGGGGTGTACAATGAGCAGTTCTTC
>TRBV4-2|few|TRBJ1-1|TRBD1
CASGGTAFNTEAFF
TGTGCCAGCGGAGGGACAGCCTTTAACACTGAAGCTTTCTTT
>TRBV18|few|TRBJ1-2|.
CASSPSGLVHYGYTF
TGTGCCAGCTCACCATCGGGTTTGGTCCACTATGGCTACACCTTC
>TRBV28|.|TRBJ2-7|.
CASSFSGSSYEQYF
TGTGCCAGCAGTTTCTCGGGGAGCTCCTACGAGCAGTACTTC
>TRBV28|.|TRBJ1-3|.
CASSPPGDGNTIYF
TGTGCCAGCAGTCCCCCAGGGGACGGAAACACCATATATTTT
>TRBV7-9|.|TRBJ2-7|.
CASSLPLVEHYEQYF
TGTGCCAGCAGCTTACCCCTAGTGGAGCACTACGAGCAGTACTTC
>TRBV14|.|TRBJ1-2|.
CASSQQGNYGYTF
TGTGCCAGCAGCCAGCAGGGTAACTATGGCTACACCTTC
>TRBV7-9|.|TRBJ1-1|.
CASSLMGPSSEAFF
TGTGCCAGCAGCCTAATGGGCCCAAGCTCTGAAGCTTTCTTT
>TRBV5-6|.|TRBJ2-5|TRBD1
CASSRDWSDRGRETQYF
TGTGCCAGCAGCCGGGATTGGTCCGACAGGGGGCGAGAGACCCAGTACTTC
>TRBV5-5|.|TRBJ1-5|.
CASSLGSGSPDQPQHF
TGTGCCAGCAGCTTGGGATCTGGCAGCCCTGATCAGCCCCAGCATTTT
>TRBV10-3|once|TRBJ2-1|.
CAISPTAQSSYNEQFF
TGTGCCATCAGCCCCACAGCGCAGAGCTCCTACAATGAGCAGTTCTTC
>TRBV20-1|once|TRBJ2-7|.
CSARADYEQYF
TGCAGTGCTAGAGCAGACTACGAGCAGTACTTC
>TRBV2|.|TRBJ1-3|.
CASSPEGGGNTIYF
TGTGCCAGCAGTCCAGAGGGGGGTGGAAACACCATATATTTT
>TRBV6-5|.|TRBJ2-4|TRBD2
CASKGLANRNIQYF
TGTGCCAGCAAGGGACTAGCTAACAGAAACATTCAGTACTTC
>TRBV7-2|.|TRBJ1-5|.
CASSLVTGDNQPQHF
TGTGCCAGCAGCTTAGTCACGGGGGACAATCAGCCCCAGCATTTT
>TRBV5-1|once|TRBJ2-7|TRBD2
CASSPEGGSYEQYF
TGCGCCAGCAGCCCGGAGGGAGGGAGCTACGAGCAGTACTTC
>TRBV6-5|.|TRBJ2-4|TRBD1
CASSYSRGSTDIQYF
TGTGCCAGCAGTTACTCCAGGGGGTCTACGGACATTCAGTACTTC
>TRBV5-1|.|TRBJ1-1|.
CASSLLRLADTEAFF
TGCGCCAGCAGCTTGTTACGGCTGGCTGACACTGAAGCTTTCTTT
>TRBV29-1|.|TRBJ1-2|.
CSVDWGRPEAYTF
TGCAGCGTTGACTGGGGGAGGCCAGAGGCCTACACCTTC
>TRBV15|.|TRBJ2-7|.
CATRNVRDPSSYEQYF
TGTGCCACCCGCAATGTCCGGGATCCGAGCTCCTACGAGCAGTACTTC
>TRBV5-5|.|TRBJ2-5|TRBD2
CASSLGDYFAETQYF
TGTGCCAGCAGCTTGGGGGACTACTTCGCGGAGACCCAGTACTTC
>TRBV7-2|.|TRBJ2-1|.
CASRPTSFVQFF
TGTGCCAGCAGACCTACTAGCTTTGTGCAGTTCTTC
>TRBV14|.|TRBJ2-5|.
CASSHRQRKETQYF
TGTGCCAGCAGCCATAGACAGCGGAAGGAGACCCAGTACTTC
>TRBV30|.|TRBJ2-2|.
CAWMGGANTGELFF
TGTGCCTGGATGGGCGGGGCGAACACCGGGGAGCTGTTTTTT
>TRBV28|.|TRBJ2-7|.
CASSGVGLAFRNHEQYF
TGTGCCAGCAGCGGGGTGGGACTCGCATTTCGCAACCACGAGCAGTACTTC
>TRBV29-1|.|TRBJ2-1|.
CSVEGGRSSYNEQFF
TGCAGCGTTGAAGGGGGGCGGAGCTCCTACAATGAGCAGTTCTTC
>TRBV6-5|.|TRBJ2-1|.
CASSYSLGSEQFF
TGTGCCAGCAGTTACTCGCTAGGGAGTGAGCAGTTCTTC
>TRBV4-3|.|TRBJ2-2|.
CASSQVRAGSNTGELFF
TGCGCCAGCAGCCAAGTTAGGGCGGGATCGAACACCGGGGAGCTGTTTTTT
>TRBV9|.|TRBJ2-3|.
CASSQSFLVADTQYF
TGTGCCAGCAGCCAAAGTTTTTTAGTGGCAGATACGCAGTATTTT
>TRBV11-2|.|TRBJ2-3|.
CASSTLSGPRLTQYF
TGTGCCAGCAGCACCCTAAGCGGACCGCGACTAACGCAGTATTTT
>TRBV5-1|few|TRBJ1-1|TRBD1
CASSPRTGSRNTEAFF
TGCGCCAGCAGCCCGCGGACAGGTTCGCGTAACACTGAAGCTTTCTTT